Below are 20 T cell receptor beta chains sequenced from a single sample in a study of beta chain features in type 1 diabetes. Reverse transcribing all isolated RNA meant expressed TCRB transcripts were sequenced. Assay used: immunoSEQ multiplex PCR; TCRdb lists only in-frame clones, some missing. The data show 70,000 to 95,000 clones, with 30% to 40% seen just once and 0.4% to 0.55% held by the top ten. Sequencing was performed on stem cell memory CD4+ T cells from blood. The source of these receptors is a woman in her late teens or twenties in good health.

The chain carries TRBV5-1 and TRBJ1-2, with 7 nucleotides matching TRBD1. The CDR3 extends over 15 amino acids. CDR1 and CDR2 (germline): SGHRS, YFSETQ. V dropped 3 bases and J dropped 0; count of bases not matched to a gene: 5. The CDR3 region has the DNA TGCGCCAGCAGCTCCTCAGGGACAGCTAACTATGGCTACACCTTC. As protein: CASSSSGTANYGYTF.

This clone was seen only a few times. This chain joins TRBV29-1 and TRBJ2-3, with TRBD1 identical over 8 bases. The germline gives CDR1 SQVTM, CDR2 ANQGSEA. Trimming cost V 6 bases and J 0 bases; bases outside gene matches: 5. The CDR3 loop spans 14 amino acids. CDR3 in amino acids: CSVNRDRSTDTQYF. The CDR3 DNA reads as TGCAGCGTGAACCGGGACAGGAGCACAGATACGCAGTATTTT.

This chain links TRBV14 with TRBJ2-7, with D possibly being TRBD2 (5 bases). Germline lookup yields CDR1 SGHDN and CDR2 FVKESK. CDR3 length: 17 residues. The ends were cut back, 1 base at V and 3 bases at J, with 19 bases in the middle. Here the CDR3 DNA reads TGTGCCAGCAGCCAAGGCATTCCGGGATACCCCAGCTACGAGCAGTACTTC. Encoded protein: CASSQGIPGYPSYEQYF. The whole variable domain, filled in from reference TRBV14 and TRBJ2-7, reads EAGVTQFPSHSVIEKGQTVTLRCDPISGHDNLYWYRRVMGKEIKFLLHFVKESKQDESGMPNNRFLAERTGGTYSTLKVQPAELEDSGVYFCASSQGIPGYPSYEQYFGPGTRLTVT.

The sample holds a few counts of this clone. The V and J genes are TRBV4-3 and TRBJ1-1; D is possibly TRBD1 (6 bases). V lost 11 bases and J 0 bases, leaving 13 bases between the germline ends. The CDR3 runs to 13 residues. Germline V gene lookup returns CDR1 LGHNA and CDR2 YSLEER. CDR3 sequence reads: CASSGQLNTEAFF. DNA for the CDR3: TGCGCCTCCTCAGGACAGTTGAACACTGAAGCTTTCTTT.

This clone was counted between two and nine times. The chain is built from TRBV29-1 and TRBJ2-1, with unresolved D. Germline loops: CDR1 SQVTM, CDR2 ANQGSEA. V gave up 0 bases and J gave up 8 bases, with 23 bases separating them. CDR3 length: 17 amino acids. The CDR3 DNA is TGCAGCGTTGAAGATCGAGATCTTTGGAGTCATGGCGATGAGCAGTTCTTC. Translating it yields CSVEDRDLWSHGDEQFF.

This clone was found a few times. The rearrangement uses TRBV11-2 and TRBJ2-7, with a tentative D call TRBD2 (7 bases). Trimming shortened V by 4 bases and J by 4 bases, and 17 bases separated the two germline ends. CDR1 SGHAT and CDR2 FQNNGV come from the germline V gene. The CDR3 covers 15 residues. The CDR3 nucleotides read TGTGCCAGCAGCTCCGTAAGGGGGGGCTGGTACGAGCAGTACTTC. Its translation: CASSSVRGGWYEQYF.

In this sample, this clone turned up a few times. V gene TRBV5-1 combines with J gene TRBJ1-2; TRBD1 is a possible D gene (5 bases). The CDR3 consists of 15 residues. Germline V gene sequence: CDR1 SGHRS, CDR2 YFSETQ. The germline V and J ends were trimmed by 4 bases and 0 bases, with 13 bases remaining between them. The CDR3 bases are TGCGCCAGCAGCAGAGGACACGGTACTAACTATGGCTACACCTTC. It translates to CASSRGHGTNYGYTF.

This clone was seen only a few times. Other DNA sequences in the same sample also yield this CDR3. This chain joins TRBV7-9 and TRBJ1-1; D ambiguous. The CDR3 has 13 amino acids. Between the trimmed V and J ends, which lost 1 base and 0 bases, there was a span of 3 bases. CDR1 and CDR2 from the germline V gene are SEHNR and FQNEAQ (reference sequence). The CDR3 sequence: CASSLDMNTEAFF. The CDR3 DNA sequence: TGTGCCAGCAGCTTAGATATGAACACTGAAGCTTTCTTT.

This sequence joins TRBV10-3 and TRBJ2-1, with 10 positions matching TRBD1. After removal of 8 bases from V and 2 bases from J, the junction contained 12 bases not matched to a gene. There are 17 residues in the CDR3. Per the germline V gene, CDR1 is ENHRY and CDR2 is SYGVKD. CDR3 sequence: CAISGQGKNPTYNEQFF. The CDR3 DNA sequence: TGTGCCATCTCGGGACAGGGGAAAAACCCTACCTACAATGAGCAGTTCTTC.

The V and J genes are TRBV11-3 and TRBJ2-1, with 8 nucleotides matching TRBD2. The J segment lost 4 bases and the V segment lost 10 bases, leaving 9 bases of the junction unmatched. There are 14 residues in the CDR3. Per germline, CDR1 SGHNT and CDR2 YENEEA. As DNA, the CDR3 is TGTGCCACGGAGCGGGAGTGGGGGTACAATGAGCAGTTCTTC. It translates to CATEREWGYNEQFF.

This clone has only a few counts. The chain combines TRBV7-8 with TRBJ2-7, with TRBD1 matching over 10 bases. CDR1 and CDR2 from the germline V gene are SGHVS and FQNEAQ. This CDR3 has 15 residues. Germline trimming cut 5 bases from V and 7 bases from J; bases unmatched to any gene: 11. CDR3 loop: CASSLSGQGMGEQYF. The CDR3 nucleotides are TGTGCCAGCAGCCTTTCGGGACAGGGGATGGGGGAGCAGTACTTC.

DNA of the CDR3: TGTGCCAGCAGCTGGGGCGGGGGGGCCTACAATGAGCAGTTCTTC. The encoded protein is CASSWGGGAYNEQFF. V and J are TRBV7-3 and TRBJ2-1; TRBD2 agrees at 9 bases. V shed 4 bases, J shed 2 bases, and the junction held 3 bases outside the gene matches. This CDR3 spans 15 amino acids. CDR1 is SGHTA and CDR2 is FQGTGA in the germline V gene.

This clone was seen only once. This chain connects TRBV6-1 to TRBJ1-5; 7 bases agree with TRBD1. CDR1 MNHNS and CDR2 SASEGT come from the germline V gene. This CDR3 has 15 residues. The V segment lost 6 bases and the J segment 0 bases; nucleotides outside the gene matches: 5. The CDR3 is CASRRGQNSNQPQHF. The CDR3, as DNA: TGTGCCAGCAGAAGGGGACAGAATAGCAATCAGCCCCAGCATTTT.

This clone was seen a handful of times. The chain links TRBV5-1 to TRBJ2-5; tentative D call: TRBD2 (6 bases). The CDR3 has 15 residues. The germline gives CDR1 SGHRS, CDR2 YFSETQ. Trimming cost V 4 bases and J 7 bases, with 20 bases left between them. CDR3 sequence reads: CASSLSGFVEGTQYF. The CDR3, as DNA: TGCGCCAGCAGCCTGAGCGGGTTCGTGGAGGGGACCCAGTACTTC.

This CDR3 is CASSLEVQYF. The CDR3 DNA reads TGTGCCAGCAGTCTAGAAGTGCAGTACTTC. V usage is TRBV2 and J usage is TRBJ2-7; D is unresolved. The CDR3 consists of 10 residues. V was trimmed by 5 bases and J by 9 bases, leaving 8 bases between them. The germline V gene has CDR1 SNHLY and CDR2 FYNNEI.

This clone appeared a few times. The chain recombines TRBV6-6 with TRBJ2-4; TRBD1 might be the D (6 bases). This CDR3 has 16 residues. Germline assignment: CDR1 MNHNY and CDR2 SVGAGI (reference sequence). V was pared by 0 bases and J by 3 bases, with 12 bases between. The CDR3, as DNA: TGTGCCAGCAGTTACTCCCCACAGGGAGTCAAAAACATTCAGTACTTC. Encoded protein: CASSYSPQGVKNIQYF.

CDR3 bases: TGTGCCAGCAGCACTAGCACAGATACGCAGTATTTT. It is translated as CASSTSTDTQYF. The chain links TRBV7-8 to TRBJ2-3; no clear D. This CDR3 contains 12 residues. V dropped 5 bases and J dropped 0 bases, with 3 bases sitting between them. Per germline, CDR1 SGHVS and CDR2 FQNEAQ. The full variable domain, with the rest looked up from reference TRBV7-8 and TRBJ2-3, is GAGVSQSPRYKVAKRGQDVALRCDPISGHVSLFWYQQALGQGPEFLTYFQNEAQLDKSGLPSDRFFAERPEGSVSTLKIQRTQQEDSAVYLCASSTSTDTQYFGPGTRLTVL.

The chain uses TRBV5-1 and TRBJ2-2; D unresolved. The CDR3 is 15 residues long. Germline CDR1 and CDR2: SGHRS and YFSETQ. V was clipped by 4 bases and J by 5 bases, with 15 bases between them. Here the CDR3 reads CASSLTATSTGELFF. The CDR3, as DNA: TGCGCCAGCAGCCTCACAGCCACTTCAACCGGGGAGCTGTTTTTT.

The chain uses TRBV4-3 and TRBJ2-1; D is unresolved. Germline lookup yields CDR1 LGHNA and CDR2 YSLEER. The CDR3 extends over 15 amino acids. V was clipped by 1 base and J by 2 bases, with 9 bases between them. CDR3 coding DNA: TGCGCCAGCAGCCAAGGCGGCGGAGCCTACAATGAGCAGTTCTTC. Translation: CASSQGGGAYNEQFF.

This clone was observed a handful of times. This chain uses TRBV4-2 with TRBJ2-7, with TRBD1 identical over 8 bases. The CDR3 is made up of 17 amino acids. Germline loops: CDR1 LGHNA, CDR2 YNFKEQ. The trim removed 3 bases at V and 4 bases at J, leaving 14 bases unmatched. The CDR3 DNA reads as TGTGCCAGCAGCCATCTCGGACAGGGCCGGGAGTCGTACGAGCAGTACTTC. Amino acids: CASSHLGQGRESYEQYF.